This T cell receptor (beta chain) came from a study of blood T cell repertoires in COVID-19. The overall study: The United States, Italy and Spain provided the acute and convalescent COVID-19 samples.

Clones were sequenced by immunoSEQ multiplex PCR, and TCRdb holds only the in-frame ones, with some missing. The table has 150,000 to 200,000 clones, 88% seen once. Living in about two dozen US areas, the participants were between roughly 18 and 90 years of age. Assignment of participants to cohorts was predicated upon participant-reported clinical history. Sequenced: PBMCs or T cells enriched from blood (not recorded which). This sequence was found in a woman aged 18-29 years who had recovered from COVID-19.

CDR3 residues: CATSSGDPNEKLFF. CDR3 nucleotides: TGTGCCACCAGCTCAGGGGACCCTAATGAAAAACTGTTTTTT. The gene calls are TRBV24-1 and TRBJ1-4, with D tentatively TRBD1 (6 bases). Between the trimmed V and J ends, which lost 7 bases and 3 bases, there was a span of 11 bases. Germline V gene data show CDR1 as KGHDR and CDR2 as SFDVKD. This CDR3 contains 14 residues.